Presented here are 16 T cell receptor beta chains from one specimen sequenced in a study of blood T cells in healthy people across ages. Combining a sample-barcoded 5' primer with a J-beta primer mix, a second PCR ran for about 6 to 12 cycles. TCRdb re-derived calls from the 5' RACE reads in MiXCR, one entry per CDR3 protein. The sample lists over 700,000 distinct CDR3 sequences, around 25% occurring once. This same sample was also part of a study on T cells of mothers and their children.

Sequences were obtained from blood. These receptors originate from a boy aged 5-17 years in good health.

This clonotype occurred a few times. The chain carries TRBV11-3 and TRBJ2-7, with D perhaps matching TRBD1 or TRBD2 (5 bases each). Germline V gene data show CDR1 as SGHNT and CDR2 as YENEEA. The CDR3 extends over 17 amino acids. V lost 1 base and J lost 0, with 16 bases in between. DNA of the CDR3: TGTGCCAGCAGCTTAGGAGAGAGTTGGGGGATCTCCTACGAGCAGTACTTC. Encoded protein: CASSLGESWGISYEQYF.

As to this clonotype: One end of the junction fails to match germline, which may point to a read error. CDR3 loop: CAGSQGPPRIGYEQYF. CDR3 in DNA: TGTGCCGGCAGCCAAGGGCCTCCCAGGATCGGCTACGAGCAGTACTTC. The chain recombines TRBV3-1 with TRBJ2-7; D unresolved. Germline lookup yields CDR1 LGHDT and CDR2 YNNKEL (reference sequence). The CDR3 covers 16 residues.

The chain employs TRBV2 and TRBJ2-7, with D possibly TRBD2 on 6 matching bases. The germline V gene has CDR1 SNHLY and CDR2 FYNNEI. The CDR3 consists of 15 residues. The V end lost 2 bases, the J end lost 2 bases, and 13 bases lay between the germline ends. Here the CDR3 reads CASSELPSAAYEQYF. CDR3 nucleotides: TGTGCCAGCAGTGAATTGCCTAGCGCCGCCTACGAGCAGTACTTC.

This chain joins TRBV7-2 and TRBJ2-7; 9 bases fit TRBD1. The germline V gene encodes CDR1 SGHTA and CDR2 FQGNSA. This CDR3 is 15 amino acids long. Trimming at V came to 5 bases and at J to 7 bases, leaving 12 bases not matched to a gene. The CDR3: CASSPRTGDRKEQYF. CDR3 sequence (DNA): TGTGCCAGCAGCCCCCGGACAGGGGACCGTAAAGAGCAGTACTTC.

This clonotype has only a few counts. The chain is built from TRBV7-8 and TRBJ1-4; the D gene is possibly TRBD1 (5 bases). This CDR3 region has 17 residues. Germline V lookup: CDR1 SGHVS, CDR2 FQNEAQ. The V end was cut by 3 bases, the J end by 7 bases, with 21 bases between. The DNA of the CDR3 is TGTGCCAGCAGCTTTCTCCCCCGGGCAGGGTGGGCTGAAAAACTGTTTTTT. As protein: CASSFLPRAGWAEKLFF. Complete variable domain (other parts from reference TRBV7-8 and TRBJ1-4): GAGVSQSPRYKVAKRGQDVALRCDPISGHVSLFWYQQALGQGPEFLTYFQNEAQLDKSGLPSDRFFAERPEGSVSTLKIQRTQQEDSAVYLCASSFLPRAGWAEKLFFGSGTQLSVL.

This clonotype was seen a few times. This chain uses TRBV29-1 with TRBJ2-7; D assignment may be TRBD1 or TRBD2 (7 bases each). V lost 4 bases, J lost 0 bases, and 13 bases lay in between. This CDR3 contains 14 residues. Per the germline V gene, CDR1 is SQVTM and CDR2 is ANQGSEA. This chain's CDR3 is CSVGQGGISYEQYF. The CDR3, as DNA: TGCAGCGTTGGGCAGGGGGGGATCTCCTACGAGCAGTACTTC.

The table lists this clonotype with a few counts. The rearrangement joins TRBV4-1 to TRBJ2-5; 10 bases agree with TRBD2. The DNA end is a closer match to TRBJ2-7, so the J assignment may be wrong. Germline loops: CDR1 MGHRA, CDR2 YSYEKL. The CDR3 covers 15 residues. The chain's CDR3 is CASSPGLADLYEQYF. In DNA form, the CDR3 reads TGCGCCAGCAGCCCCGGACTAGCGGATCTTTACGAGCAGTACTTC.

This clonotype came up a few times. The chain has TRBV7-9 and TRBJ2-7; no clear D. Trimming took off 3 bases at V and 6 bases at J, with 15 bases between the two ends. Germline V gives CDR1 SEHNR, CDR2 FQNEAQ (reference sequence). This CDR3 is built from 14 residues. The CDR3 sequence: CASSLSLDISEQYF. The CDR3 DNA is TGTGCCAGCAGCTTGAGTTTAGACATTTCCGAGCAGTACTTC.

This clonotype was counted between two and nine times. The chain has TRBV27 and TRBJ2-4; maybe TRBD1 (5 bases). V gave up 3 bases and J gave up 6 bases, with 9 bases separating them. The CDR3 is 13 residues long. CDR1 and CDR2 (germline): MNHEY, SMNVEV (reference sequence). This chain's CDR3 is CASSFLQGNIQYF. CDR3 nucleotide sequence: TGTGCCAGCAGTTTCCTCCAGGGAAACATTCAGTACTTC.

The J gene is TRBJ2-1, the V gene TRBV5-1; TRBD1 matches 9 bases. The V gene end was trimmed by 5 bases and the J gene end by 6 bases; junction bases not matched to a gene: 6. CDR3 length: 14 amino acids. Per the germline V gene, CDR1 is SGHRS and CDR2 is YFSETQ. The CDR3 is CASRRDRAGNEQFF. For the CDR3, the DNA is TGCGCCAGCAGGCGGGACAGGGCGGGCAATGAGCAGTTCTTC.

This chain connects TRBV3-1 to TRBJ2-7, with D perhaps matching TRBD1 (5 bases). CDR1 and CDR2 (germline): LGHDT, YNNKEL (reference sequence). V lost 0 bases and J lost 5, with 14 bases in between. This CDR3 has 15 amino acids. The CDR3 nucleotides read TGTGCCAGCAGCCAAGAAGTCCAGGGCTTCGACGAGCAGTACTTC. Its translation: CASSQEVQGFDEQYF.

This clonotype appeared a few times. This chain uses TRBV27 with TRBJ1-2; D perhaps matches TRBD1 (5 bases). Trimming took 4 bases from V and 7 from J, leaving 13 bases between them. CDR3 length: 13 residues. Germline-derived CDR1 and CDR2 are MNHEY and SMNVEV (reference sequence). DNA for the CDR3: TGTGCCAGCAGTTCACCCGGGACGGGTGGCTACACCTTC. Its translation is CASSSPGTGGYTF.

This clonotype was observed a handful of times. The rearrangement joins TRBV7-9 to TRBJ2-7; 8 nucleotides align to TRBD1. V was pared by 5 bases and J by 3 bases, with 12 bases of the junction left unmatched. Germline lookup yields CDR1 SEHNR and CDR2 FQNEAQ (reference sequence). This CDR3 contains 16 residues. CDR3 residues: CASSLTQGATFYEQYF. CDR3 nucleotides: TGTGCCAGCAGCCTGACTCAGGGGGCGACGTTCTACGAGCAGTACTTC.

The chain uses TRBV7-9 and TRBJ1-4; no clear D gene. V lost 5 bases to trimming and J lost 8 bases, with 18 bases between them. Germline lookup yields CDR1 SEHNR and CDR2 FQNEAQ (reference sequence). The length of the CDR3 is 15 residues. The CDR3 DNA follows: TGTGCCAGCAGCCAAGAGGAAGGGCAGGAAGAAAAACTGTTTTTT. Translating gives CASSQEEGQEEKLFF.

Note on this clonotype: A junction end diverges from the germline sequence, so it may reflect a read error. This chain connects TRBV29-1 to TRBJ2-1; tentatively, D is TRBD1 (6 bases). Germline-derived CDR1 and CDR2 are SQVTM and ANQGSEA. This CDR3 spans 13 amino acids. The CDR3 region has the DNA TGCAGCGTTGAACCACAGGGAGTTGAGACCCGGTACTTC. Its translation: CSVEPQGVETRYF.

This clonotype occurred a few times. V and J are TRBV24-1 and TRBJ2-2; no clear D gene. CDR1 KGHDR and CDR2 SFDVKD come from the germline V gene. Trimming removed 8 bases at V and 0 bases at J, with 9 bases between. The CDR3 is 14 amino acids. CDR3 in DNA: TGTGCCACCAAGAGCAACCCGAACACCGGGGAGCTGTTTTTT. Its translation: CATKSNPNTGELFF.